This T cell receptor (beta chain) appears in the sequencing data of a study of blood T cell repertoires in COVID-19. Study as a whole: T cells, B-cell-depleted T cells, or PBMCs provided the cDNA or gDNA that served as material.

Method: immunoSEQ multiplex PCR; TCRdb's copy keeps in-frame clones and lacks some. The table has 200,000 to 250,000 clones, around 83% seen once. Sequencing used peripheral blood. This TCR came from a man aged 45-60 years with active or convalescent COVID-19.

The CDR3 nucleotides are TGTGCCAGCGGAGACAGGAACTATGGCTACACCTTC. Its translation is CASGDRNYGYTF. This sequence joins TRBV6-5 and TRBJ1-2; D is possibly TRBD1 (6 bases). From germline, CDR1 is MNHEY and CDR2 SVGAGI. The germline V and J ends were trimmed by 8 bases and 2 bases, with 9 bases remaining between them. The CDR3 contains 12 residues.